This T cell receptor beta chain was sequenced for a study of PD-1 blockade in classical Hodgkin lymphoma. Germline V gives CDR1 SGHDN, CDR2 FVKESK. This CDR3 contains 16 residues. V was shortened by 3 bases and J by 1 base, with 13 bases between the two germline ends. As for time point: newly diagnosed, previously untreated cHL patient sample. Here immunoSEQ multiplex PCR was the method, and the copy in TCRdb shows in-frame clones only, minus some. The sample yields approximately 17,000 clones, 90% seen once. The TCR originated in a human donor with classical Hodgkin lymphoma. The sequencing sample was made of peripheral blood mononuclear cells (PBMCs). The chain recombines TRBV14 with TRBJ1-3; possible D gene TRBD1, 6 bases. In DNA form, the CDR3 reads TGTGCCAGCAGCCAGCCTCTAACAGGGTCTGGAAACACCATATATTTT. Its protein is CASSQPLTGSGNTIYF.